Shown below are 26 T cell receptor beta chains from a single sample sequenced in a study of blood T cell repertoires in COVID-19. Generated by immunoSEQ multiplex PCR, the TCRdb table keeps only in-frame clones and is missing some. This sample has around 250,000 clones, with around nine tenths found just once. The sequenced sample consisted of PBMCs or T cells enriched from blood (not recorded which). These receptors originate from a woman aged 35 to 49 who had been exposed to COVID-19.

A few counts support this clone. DNA of the CDR3: TGTGCCAGCAGCTTAGCGCAGGGCTGGAGCAATCAGCCCCAGCATTTT. Its protein is CASSLAQGWSNQPQHF. J is TRBJ1-5 and V is TRBV7-2, with D possibly TRBD1 on 5 matching bases. With 0 bases removed from V and 1 base from J, the gap between germline ends came to 10 bases. The CDR3 is 16 residues long. From germline, CDR1 is SGHTA and CDR2 FQGNSA.

V gene TRBV7-2 combines with J gene TRBJ1-3; a weak D match, TRBD1 (6 bases). The V end was cut by 4 bases, the J end by 4 bases, with 20 bases between. The CDR3 has 17 amino acids. Looked up from germline, CDR1 is SGHTA and CDR2 is FQGNSA. CDR3 residues: CASSSKEGGVRGNTIYF. For the CDR3, the DNA is TGTGCCAGCAGCTCAAAAGAGGGGGGGGTGAGAGGAAACACCATATATTTT.

This chain connects TRBV7-9 to TRBJ1-1; no clear D gene. Trimming shortened V by 1 base and J by 1 base, and 13 bases separated the two germline ends. The germline V gene has CDR1 SEHNR and CDR2 FQNEAQ (reference sequence). The length of the CDR3 is 16 residues. The CDR3 DNA reads as TGTGCCAGCAGCTTAGGGACTATAAGATGGAACACTGAAGCTTTCTTT. Encoded protein: CASSLGTIRWNTEAFF.

The V gene is TRBV27, the J gene TRBJ1-4; 10 bases are a match to TRBD1. V shed 8 bases, J shed 6 bases, and the junction held 9 bases outside the gene matches. The germline V gene encodes CDR1 MNHEY and CDR2 SMNVEV (reference sequence). CDR3 length: 15 residues. The CDR3 sequence: CASFGIGTGDEKLFF. The CDR3 DNA reads TGTGCCAGCTTTGGGATCGGGACAGGGGATGAAAAACTGTTTTTT.

This chain joins TRBV5-6 and TRBJ2-1; 7 bases map to TRBD2. CDR1 SGHDT and CDR2 YYEEEE come from the germline V gene. The CDR3 is 15 residues long. V was pared by 4 bases and J by 5 bases, with 9 bases of the junction left unmatched. The CDR3 DNA sequence: TGTGCCAGCAGCCCTCCCCGACTAGCCGACAATGAGCAGTTCTTC. It specifies CASSPPRLADNEQFF. Using reference TRBV5-6 and TRBJ2-1 for the parts outside the CDR3, the full variable domain is DAGVTQSPTHLIKTRGQQVTLRCSPKSGHDTVSWYQQALGQGPQFIFQYYEEEERQRGNFPDRFSGHQFPNYSSELNVNALLLGDSALYLCASSPPRLADNEQFFGPGTRLTVL.

The rearrangement joins TRBV27 to TRBJ2-7; TRBD2 matches at 8 bases. The length of the CDR3 is 17 residues. CDR1 MNHEY and CDR2 SMNVEV come from the germline V gene (reference sequence). The trim removed 5 bases at V and 2 bases at J, leaving 14 bases unmatched. The CDR3 sequence is CASSPHQLAGGTYEQYF. In DNA, the CDR3 is TGTGCCAGCAGTCCTCACCAGTTGGCGGGGGGTACCTACGAGCAGTACTTC.

This clone was seen just once. The V call is TRBV3-1 (or the pseudogene TRBV3-2), the J call TRBJ2-1; D possibly corresponds to TRBD2 (6 bases). The CDR3 totals 16 residues. The germline gives CDR1 LGHDT, CDR2 YNNKEL (reference sequence). The germline V and J ends were trimmed by 5 bases and 0 bases, with 14 bases remaining between them. The CDR3 reads CASSSLLAASYNEQFF. The CDR3 DNA sequence: TGTGCCAGCAGCAGCCTCTTAGCGGCCTCCTACAATGAGCAGTTCTTC.

The chain couples TRBV6-2 or TRBV6-3 to TRBJ2-7, with 13 bases identical to TRBD2. CDR1 is MNHEY and CDR2 is SVGEGT in the germline V gene. J lost 3 bases, V lost 4 bases, and 3 bases had no gene match. CDR3 size: 15 residues. The chain's CDR3 is CASSSLAGGIYEQYF. CDR3 bases: TGTGCCAGCAGTTCACTAGCGGGGGGGATCTACGAGCAGTACTTC.

CDR3 sequence (DNA): TGCGCCAGCAGCTGGGAGGCTGAGGGGAGTGATGGCTACACCTTC. This codes for CASSWEAEGSDGYTF. This chain uses TRBV5-1 with TRBJ1-2, with D tentatively TRBD1 (5 bases). CDR1 and CDR2 from the germline V gene are SGHRS and YFSETQ. CDR3 length equals 15 residues. Deletions cut 3 bases from V and 6 bases from J, with 18 bases between.

This chain joins TRBV7-8 and TRBJ2-5, with D possibly matching TRBD2 (5 bases). The CDR3 has 13 amino acids. Trimming pared 5 bases from V and 4 bases from J, leaving 11 bases between. The germline V gene has CDR1 SGHVS and CDR2 FQNEAQ. CDR3 sequence (DNA): TGTGCCAGCAGCCGGAGCGGAACAGAGACCCAGTACTTC. It yields the protein CASSRSGTETQYF.

V is TRBV7-8 and J is TRBJ1-2, with 11 bases identical to TRBD1. CDR3 size: 14 residues. Germline-derived CDR1 and CDR2 are SGHVS and FQNEAQ. The junction had 4 bases not matched to a gene; V was cut back by 5 bases and J by 5 bases. DNA for the CDR3: TGTGCCAGCAGCGCAGGGACAGGGGGGTATGGCTACACCTTC. Its protein is CASSAGTGGYGYTF.

The chain has TRBV7-3 and TRBJ2-1, with D possibly matching TRBD1 (6 bases). The germline gives CDR1 SGHTA, CDR2 FQGTGA. V was clipped by 4 bases and J by 9 bases, with 19 bases between them. The CDR3 covers 15 residues. CDR3 amino acids: CASSSAIGTRAEQFF. CDR3 bases: TGTGCCAGCAGCTCTGCTATTGGGACACGCGCTGAGCAGTTCTTC.

The V gene is TRBV3-1 (or the pseudogene TRBV3-2), the J gene TRBJ1-2; D might be TRBD1 (6 bases). From germline, CDR1 is LGHDT and CDR2 YNNKEL (reference sequence). CDR3 length: 15 residues. Trimming cost V 1 base and J 4 bases, with 13 bases left between them. The CDR3 DNA follows: TGTGCCAGCAGCCAAGCGCAAGGGGGACCCTATGGCTACACCTTC. Its protein product is CASSQAQGGPYGYTF.

V usage is TRBV10-1 and J usage is TRBJ1-1, with 7 bases that match TRBD1. The ends lost 0 bases at V and 5 bases at J; junction bases unmatched: 9. The CDR3 sequence is 16 residues long. CDR1 WNHNN and CDR2 SYGVQD come from the germline V gene (reference sequence). The CDR3 bases are TGCGCCAGCAGTGAGTCGCCTTACAGGGGCCGGACTGAAGCTTTCTTT. Its translation: CASSESPYRGRTEAFF.

This clone was counted only a few times. This chain uses TRBV9 with TRBJ1-3; D may be TRBD1 (5 bases). The length of the CDR3 is 15 residues. CDR1 and CDR2 (germline): SGDLS, YYNGEE. The V end lost 0 bases, the J end lost 8 bases, and 15 bases lay between the germline ends. CDR3 sequence reads: CASSVEGNRKDTIYF. CDR3 DNA sequence: TGTGCCAGCAGCGTAGAAGGAAACAGGAAGGACACCATATATTTT.

J is TRBJ1-2 and V is TRBV5-5; no firm D call. The germline V and J ends were trimmed by 4 bases and 4 bases, with 8 bases remaining between them. The CDR3 is 12 amino acids. The germline CDR1 and CDR2 sequences are SGHKS and YYEKEE (reference sequence). The CDR3 sequence is CASSPVFYGYTF. The DNA of the CDR3 is TGTGCCAGCAGCCCCGTCTTCTATGGCTACACCTTC.

The CDR3 spells CASSLLSGDEKLFF. CDR3 coding DNA: TGCGCCAGCAGCTTGCTTTCCGGGGATGAAAAACTGTTTTTT. The rearrangement uses TRBV5-1 and TRBJ1-4; D uncertain. The CDR3 has 14 residues. Trimming removed 1 base at V and 6 bases at J, with 10 bases between. CDR1 is SGHRS, CDR2 YFSETQ, per germline.

The rearrangement joins TRBV4-1 to TRBJ2-1; a possible D gene is TRBD2 (5 bases). The CDR3 is made up of 16 amino acids. V lost 3 bases, J lost 2 bases, and 14 bases lay in between. Germline V gene sequence: CDR1 MGHRA, CDR2 YSYEKL. CDR3 residues: CASSQLHGVPYNEQFF. DNA of the CDR3: TGCGCCAGCAGCCAGTTACACGGGGTCCCCTACAATGAGCAGTTCTTC.

This clone was observed a single time. V usage is TRBV6-1 and J usage is TRBJ1-1; possibly TRBD1 for D (5 bases). The V end was cut by 1 base, the J end by 1 base, with 7 bases between. The CDR3 runs 14 residues. Germline V gene data show CDR1 as MNHNS and CDR2 as SASEGT. The DNA of the CDR3 is TGTGCCAGCAGTGAAGGGGGCACGAACACTGAAGCTTTCTTT. This encodes CASSEGGTNTEAFF.

The chain is built from TRBV18 and TRBJ2-2; 8 positions agree with TRBD1. V dropped 3 bases and J dropped 6; count of bases not matched to a gene: 6. Germline V gene lookup returns CDR1 KGHSH and CDR2 LQKENI. This CDR3 has 15 amino acids. The CDR3 DNA is TGTGCCAGCTCACCTCAGACAGGGGCGGCCGGGGAGCTGTTTTTT. Translation gives CASSPQTGAAGELFF.

The CDR3 DNA sequence: TGTGCCAGCAGTGAAACGGGCCAGGCCCTAGGGGGCTATGGCTACACCTTC. This encodes CASSETGQALGGYGYTF. V is TRBV6-1 and J is TRBJ1-2; D may be TRBD1 (6 bases). Germline loops: CDR1 MNHNS, CDR2 SASEGT. This CDR3 is 17 amino acids long. The V gene lost 2 bases and the J gene lost 4 bases, with 20 bases spanning the gap.

The genes are TRBV6-5 and TRBJ1-1; D may be TRBD1 (6 bases). The CDR3 totals 13 residues. V shed 7 bases and J shed 4 bases, with 13 bases lying between them. CDR1 is MNHEY and CDR2 is SVGAGI in the germline V gene. The CDR3 loop is CASIKGGSTEAFF. For the CDR3, the DNA is TGTGCCAGCATCAAGGGGGGGAGCACTGAAGCTTTCTTT.

V and J are TRBV11-2 and TRBJ2-4, with TRBD2 matching 11 bases. Germline assignment: CDR1 SGHAT and CDR2 FQNNGV. Germline trimming cut 5 bases from V and 5 bases from J; bases unmatched to any gene: 8. The CDR3 is made up of 16 amino acids. Here the CDR3 reads CASSRVAGGPENIQYF. The CDR3 DNA reads as TGTGCCAGCAGCCGGGTAGCGGGAGGGCCCGAAAACATTCAGTACTTC.

Only a few counts were recorded for this clone. V is TRBV20-1 and J is TRBJ2-2; perhaps TRBD1 as D (6 bases). The germline V gene has CDR1 DFQATT and CDR2 SNEGSKA (reference sequence). The CDR3 sequence is 15 residues long. Trimming shortened V by 3 bases and J by 4 bases, and 15 bases separated the two germline ends. CDR3 amino acids: CSASRGFDVTGELFF. CDR3 sequence (DNA): TGCAGTGCTAGTAGGGGGTTTGATGTCACCGGGGAGCTGTTTTTT.

This clone was picked up a small number of times. The V and J genes are TRBV7-8 and TRBJ1-2, with TRBD1 identical over 9 bases. This CDR3 has 14 amino acids. V lost 4 bases to trimming and J lost 8 bases; unmatched junction nucleotides: 8. Germline CDR1 SGHVS, CDR2 FQNEAQ. The CDR3: CASSSAGQGEGYTF. CDR3 in DNA: TGTGCCAGCAGCTCAGCGGGACAGGGAGAAGGCTACACCTTC.

The chain combines TRBV2 with TRBJ1-2, with D perhaps TRBD1 (6 bases). Trimming took off 1 base at V and 0 bases at J, with 12 bases between the two ends. This CDR3 is 16 amino acids long. CDR1 is SNHLY and CDR2 is FYNNEI in the germline V gene. The CDR3 nucleotides are TGTGCCAGCAGTGAAGGAAGGGGGGGTTCTAACTATGGCTACACCTTC. Translated: CASSEGRGGSNYGYTF.